This entry lists 7 T cell receptor beta chains sequenced from one sample in a study of neurological immune-mediated disorders. Specified time point: longitudinal time-point 2. TCRdb re-derived calls from the 5' RACE reads in MiXCR, one entry per CDR3 protein. The sample has about 80,000 distinct CDR3 sequences; approximately 5.8% are singletons. Input material: PBMCs. The receptors were gathered from a woman aged 60-75 years with multiple sclerosis.

As for this clonotype: It may be a read error: a sequence one base away is much more abundant. The chain uses TRBV5-1 and TRBJ2-7; maybe TRBD2 (5 bases). The V gene lost 4 bases and the J gene lost 5 bases, with 19 bases spanning the gap. CDR1 and CDR2 (germline): SGHRS, YFSETQ. The CDR3 is 15 residues long. CDR3 in DNA: TGCGCCAGCAGCCTGGGAGTGGCCGGTGGGAACGAGCAGTACTTC. This sequence encodes CASSLGVAGGNEQYF.

CDR3 amino acids: CASSPSSGGDTGELFF. As DNA, the CDR3 is TGTGCCAGCAGCCCATCGAGCGGGGGGGACACCGGGGAGCTGTTTTTT. The rearrangement links TRBV12-3 or TRBV12-4 to TRBJ2-2, with TRBD2 matching 10 bases. The CDR3 spans 16 residues. With V trimmed by 6 bases and J by 3 bases, 7 bases remained unmatched.

This clonotype has at least ten counts. The chain recombines TRBV6-6 with TRBJ1-2; D possibly corresponds to TRBD1 (5 bases). The V gene lost 0 bases and the J gene lost 4 bases, with 9 bases spanning the gap. Germline V gene lookup returns CDR1 MNHNY and CDR2 SVGAGI (reference sequence). The CDR3 has 14 amino acids. Here the CDR3 DNA reads TGTGCCAGCAGTTACTCTGGCGGGACCTATGGCTACACCTTC. Encoded protein: CASSYSGGTYGYTF.

This clonotype has ten or more counts. CDR3 protein: CSASWLLAGNEQFF. For the CDR3, the DNA is TGCAGTGCTTCATGGCTACTAGCGGGTAATGAGCAGTTCTTC. The chain combines TRBV20-1 with TRBJ2-1; 9 bases match TRBD2. Germline loops: CDR1 DFQATT, CDR2 SNEGSKA (reference sequence). V trimming: 5 bases; J trimming: 7 bases; junction bases outside the gene matches: 9. The CDR3 is 14 amino acids.

The chain carries TRBV18 and TRBJ1-1; D possibly corresponds to TRBD1 (5 bases). CDR1 is KGHSH, CDR2 LQKENI, per germline. Deletions cut 0 bases from V and 4 bases from J, with 12 bases between. This CDR3 has 15 amino acids. The CDR3 region has the DNA TGTGCCAGCTCACCACCAGGGGTACGGGGCACTGAAGCTTTCTTT. It specifies CASSPPGVRGTEAFF.

The sample holds many counts of this clonotype. This chain connects TRBV20-1 to TRBJ2-1; 7 bases fit TRBD2. In germline, CDR1 is DFQATT, CDR2 SNEGSKA (reference sequence). V shed 7 bases, J shed 7 bases, and the junction held 13 bases outside the gene matches. There are 14 residues in the CDR3. The chain's CDR3 is CSGRDYRFHNEQFF. Here the CDR3 DNA reads TGCAGTGGGAGGGACTATCGGTTCCATAATGAGCAGTTCTTC.

In its sample, this clonotype was seen many times. The chain carries TRBV5-5 and TRBJ2-5, with 7 bases that match TRBD2. CDR3 length: 16 amino acids. The V segment lost 0 bases and the J segment 4 bases; nucleotides outside the gene matches: 9. CDR1 SGHKS and CDR2 YYEKEE come from the germline V gene (reference sequence). This CDR3 is CASSLAASGGGETQYF. The CDR3 coding sequence is TGTGCCAGCAGCTTGGCGGCTAGCGGCGGCGGAGAGACCCAGTACTTC.